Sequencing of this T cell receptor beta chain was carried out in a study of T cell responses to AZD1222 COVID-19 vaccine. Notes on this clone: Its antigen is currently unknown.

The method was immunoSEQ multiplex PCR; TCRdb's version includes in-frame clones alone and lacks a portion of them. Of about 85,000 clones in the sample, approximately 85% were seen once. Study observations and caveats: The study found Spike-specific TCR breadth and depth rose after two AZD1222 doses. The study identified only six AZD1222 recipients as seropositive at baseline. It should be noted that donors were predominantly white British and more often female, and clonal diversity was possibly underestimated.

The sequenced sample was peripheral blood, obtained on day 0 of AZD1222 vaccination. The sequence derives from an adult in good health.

DNA of the CDR3: TGTGCCAGCAGTTCCTCCTTGGGGGGGAATCAGCCCCAGCATTTT. Its translation is CASSSSLGGNQPQHF. This sequence joins TRBV28 and TRBJ1-5; weak D call: TRBD1 (5 bases). CDR1 and CDR2 from the germline V gene are MDHEN and SYDVKM. Trimming shortened V by 4 bases and J by 4 bases, and 14 bases separated the two germline ends. The CDR3 is made up of 15 amino acids.